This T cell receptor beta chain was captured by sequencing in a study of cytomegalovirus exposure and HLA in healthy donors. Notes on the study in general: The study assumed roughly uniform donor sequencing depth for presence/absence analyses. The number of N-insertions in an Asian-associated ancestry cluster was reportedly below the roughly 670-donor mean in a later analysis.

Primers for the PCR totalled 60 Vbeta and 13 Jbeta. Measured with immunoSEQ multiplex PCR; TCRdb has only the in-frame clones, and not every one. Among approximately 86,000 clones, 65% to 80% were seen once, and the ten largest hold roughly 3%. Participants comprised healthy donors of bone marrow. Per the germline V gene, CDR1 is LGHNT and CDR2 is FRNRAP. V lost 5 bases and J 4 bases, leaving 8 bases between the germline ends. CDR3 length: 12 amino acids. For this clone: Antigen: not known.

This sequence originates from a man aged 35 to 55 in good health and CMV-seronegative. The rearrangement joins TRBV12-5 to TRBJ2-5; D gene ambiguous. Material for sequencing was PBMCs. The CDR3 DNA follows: TGTGCTAGTGGTCCAGAGCGAGAGACCCAGTACTTC. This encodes CASGPERETQYF.